The rows below give T cell receptor beta chains drawn from one sample of a study of T cell repertoires in cytomegalovirus infection. From the reads, TCRdb called clonotypes with MiXCR, one entry per CDR3 protein. The table has 50,000 or so distinct CDR3 sequences, 15% to 25% seen once. Their recognized antigens are unknown. This specimen was CD8+ T cells from cultured PBMCs, taken from culture after CMV antigen stimulation. The receptors stem from a human donor in good health (CMV status not recorded). Some clones in this sample may be carry-over from other donors' samples. CDR3s include the opening cysteine and the closing phenylalanine or tryptophan. The D gene is left open where the match is weak. Expanded clones get a size class; other rows say once, few or many, or leave the size out.

>-|TRBV6-1|TRBJ2-4|18|few
TGTGCCAGCAGTGGGAGGTTTGGGGGTCCGCTAGCCAAAAACATTCAGTACTTC
CASSGRFGGPLAKNIQYF
>-|TRBV27|TRBJ2-2|18|-
TGTGCCAACAGTCACATTCCTCGCCGGGGGGCCGACACCGGGGAGCTGTTTTTT
CANSHIPRRGADTGELFF
>-|TRBV6-5|TRBJ2-2|13|many
TGTGCCAGCAGTTACTCCGGCACCGGGGAGCTGTTTTTT
CASSYSGTGELFF
>-|TRBV14|TRBJ2-2|17|few
TGTGCCAGCAGCCGCTATTCGACTACCAGGAGGAGCGGGGAGCTGTTTTTT
CASSRYSTTRRSGELFF
>-|TRBV12-3/TRBV12-4|TRBJ2-3|14|once
TGTGCCAGCAGTTCAACCACAGGGAAAGATACGCAGTATTTT
CASSSTTGKDTQYF
>-|TRBV7-2|TRBJ1-2|14|few
TGTGCCAGCAGCTTAATGGGGGTAGACTATGGCTACACCTTC
CASSLMGVDYGYTF
>TRBD1|TRBV9|TRBJ2-3|16|few
TGTGCCAGCAGCTTAAACAGGGGGTTAAGCACAGATACGCAGTATTTT
CASSLNRGLSTDTQYF
>TRBD1|TRBV10-3|TRBJ2-7|14|-
TGTGCCACCGCCGCGGGACAGGGCCCCTACGAGCAGTACTTC
CATAAGQGPYEQYF
>-|TRBV6-1|TRBJ1-2|16|-
TGTGCCAGCAGTGAAGCATTACGGGGGATGAACTATGGCTACACCTTC
CASSEALRGMNYGYTF
>-|TRBV7-9|TRBJ2-7|14|few
TGTGCCAGCAGCTTAGGAGGGAACTTCTACGAGCAGTACTTC
CASSLGGNFYEQYF
>-|TRBV7-9|TRBJ1-4|16|many
TGTGCCAGCAGCAATATTACCAACAGCCGTAATGAAAAACTGTTTTTT
CASSNITNSRNEKLFF
>-|TRBV7-2|TRBJ2-3|13|many
TGTGCCAGCAGCAGAGGGGTGGCAGATACGCAGTATTTT
CASSRGVADTQYF
>TRBD2|TRBV7-9|TRBJ2-1|15|few
TGTGCCAGCAGCTTAACGGGCGGGAGCTCAAATGAGCAGTTCTTC
CASSLTGGSSNEQFF
>TRBD1|TRBV10-3|TRBJ2-1|13|few
TGTGCCGTCGGACAGGGGCTCGACAATGAGCAGTTCTTC
CAVGQGLDNEQFF
>TRBD1|TRBV30|TRBJ2-7|15|-
TGTGCCTGGAGTGTGACAGGGGCGGAATCCTACGAGCAGTACTTC
CAWSVTGAESYEQYF
>-|TRBV5-4|TRBJ2-3|13|-
TGTGCCAGCAGCTTCGGTAGCTCCGGTACGCAGTATTTT
CASSFGSSGTQYF
>TRBD2|TRBV6-2/TRBV6-3|TRBJ2-3|15|-
TGTGCCAGCAGTCCGAGCGGGGGGGCCTTAGATACGCAGTATTTT
CASSPSGGALDTQYF
>-|TRBV5-1|TRBJ2-2|17|many
TGCGCCAGCAGCTTGGCGGGCGGGGTAACGAACACCGGGGAGCTGTTTTTT
CASSLAGGVTNTGELFF
>TRBD1|TRBV7-2|TRBJ2-7|14|many
TGTGCCAGCAGCTTCAGGGGACAGCTCTACGAGCAGTACTTC
CASSFRGQLYEQYF
>-|TRBV19|TRBJ1-4|16|-
TGTGCCAGTAGCTCCTCCTTGGGGGTAGCTAATGAAAAACTGTTTTTT
CASSSSLGVANEKLFF
>TRBD2|TRBV20-1|TRBJ2-7|14|-
TGCAGTGCACCGACTAGCGGGAGGGCGGGCGAGCAGTACTTC
CSAPTSGRAGEQYF
>TRBD1|TRBV3-1|TRBJ1-4|19|once
TGTGCCAGCAGCCAAGTATCGGACAGGGGATCCTCAACTAATGAAAAACTGTTTTTT
CASSQVSDRGSSTNEKLFF
>-|TRBV6-1|TRBJ2-3|13|-
TGTGCCACTTCAGTAAGTCTTGCAGATACGCAGTATTTT
CATSVSLADTQYF
>TRBD1|TRBV30|TRBJ2-7|13|-
TGTGCCTGGAGTCCCGGGACAGACTACGAGCAGTACTTC
CAWSPGTDYEQYF
>-|TRBV12-3/TRBV12-4|TRBJ2-5|11|few
TGTGCCAGCAGTTTAGGCATCGGCCAGTACTTC
CASSLGIGQYF
>-|TRBV20-1|TRBJ1-6|12|many
TGCAGTGCTAGTGTGGTCCCAGCACCCCTCCACTTT
CSASVVPAPLHF
>TRBD1|TRBV5-6|TRBJ1-2|12|-
TGTGCCAGCAGCTTGGAAGACAGGGGATACACCTTC
CASSLEDRGYTF
>TRBD2|TRBV27|TRBJ2-7|15|many
TGTGCCAGCAGTGGATCGGAGCGGGGGATGAACGAGCAGTACTTC
CASSGSERGMNEQYF
>-|TRBV7-8|TRBJ2-7|14|many
TGTGCCAGCAAACCGGGACTGATGTCCTACGAGCAGTACTTC
CASKPGLMSYEQYF
>TRBD2|TRBV7-2|TRBJ2-1|14|many
TGTGCCAGCAGCCCGGGACTAGCGGTGGCTGAGCAGTTCTTC
CASSPGLAVAEQFF
>-|TRBV11-3|TRBJ1-5|16|many
TGTGCCAGCAGCCTCTCCTTGGGAGGGCGAAATCAGCCCCAGCATTTT
CASSLSLGGRNQPQHF
>-|TRBV6-6|TRBJ2-3|14|few
TGTGCCAGCAAAGGTCAGGTCCGCACAGATACGCAGTATTTT
CASKGQVRTDTQYF
>TRBD1|TRBV2|TRBJ2-7|17|-
TGTGCCAGCAGTGCCTACTTAGGGACAGGGAGCTCCTACGAGCAGTACTTC
CASSAYLGTGSSYEQYF
>-|TRBV20-1|TRBJ1-2|14|-
TGCAGTGCTAGAGATACAGGGAATGACTATGGCTACACCTTC
CSARDTGNDYGYTF
>TRBD2|TRBV6-5|TRBJ2-1|16|many
TGTGCCAGCAGTTACCGACTAGCGGGAGAAAACGTCGGGCAGTTCTTC
CASSYRLAGENVGQFF
>-|TRBV7-8|TRBJ1-1|18|many
TGTGCCAGCAGCTTAGCCCGCGCACCAGGGCGGTTCGACACTGAAGCTTTCTTT
CASSLARAPGRFDTEAFF
>-|TRBV4-1|TRBJ1-1|13|-
TGCGCCAGCAGCCAGAACCAGGAGAGGGAAGCTTTCTTT
CASSQNQEREAFF
>-|TRBV5-6|TRBJ2-7|15|-
TGTGCCAGCAGCAATCCGACAGATTACTCCTACGAGCAGTACTTC
CASSNPTDYSYEQYF
>TRBD1|TRBV28|TRBJ1-4|16|many
TGTGCCAGCAGTCTTGGGACAGGGGGGAGAAATGAAAAACTGTTTTTT
CASSLGTGGRNEKLFF
>-|TRBV29-1|TRBJ1-1|12|-
TGCAGCGCCGACAGTAGTAGCGCTGAAGCTTTCTTT
CSADSSSAEAFF
>-|TRBV28|TRBJ1-1|12|few
TGTGCCAGCAGTTTCACGGTGGATGAAGCTTTCTTT
CASSFTVDEAFF
>TRBD2|TRBV7-9|TRBJ2-3|15|many
TGTGCCAGCAGCCCTAGCGGGAGTATGTCAGATACGCAGTATTTT
CASSPSGSMSDTQYF
>TRBD1|TRBV5-8|TRBJ1-2|15|-
TGTGCCAGCAGCTTCCGACAGGGGATAAGCTATGGCTACACCTTC
CASSFRQGISYGYTF
>-|TRBV11-1|TRBJ1-1|16|many
TGTGCCAGCAGCTCCCCCAAGGGGGGGTGGGGCACTGAAGCTTTCTTT
CASSSPKGGWGTEAFF
>-|TRBV28|TRBJ2-2|13|-
TGTGCCAGCAGGATTAGCGGCACCGGGGAGCTGTTTTTT
CASRISGTGELFF
>TRBD1|TRBV4-3|TRBJ1-5|17|few
TGCGCCAGCAGCCAAGACGTCGACAGGGGAATAAGTCAGCCCCAGCATTTT
CASSQDVDRGISQPQHF
>-|TRBV5-6|TRBJ2-1|12|-
TGTGCCAGCAGCTTGAACGGGGGCCAACAGTTCTTC
CASSLNGGQQFF